The rows below give T cell receptor beta chains drawn from one sample of a study of radiation and T cells in renal cell carcinoma. Assay: immunoSEQ multiplex PCR; the TCRdb copy retains only in-frame clones and omits some. The table has 100,000 to 150,000 clones, around 81% seen once. This material consisted of blood, taken from a patient whose treatment included radiotherapy and nephrectomy. Receptor source: a man in his fifties or sixties with renal cell carcinoma. CDR3s include the opening cysteine and the closing phenylalanine or tryptophan. D genes are given only for firm matches. Clone size is shown for a subset of rows, as once, few, many or a class of expanded clone.

>15|.|TRBV6-1|.|TRBJ2-7
TGTGCCAGCAGTGAAAGTATTAGAGGAGGATACGAGCAGTACTTC
CASSESIRGGYEQYF
>16|TRBD1|TRBV4-1|few|TRBJ1-2
TGCGCCAGCAGCCAAGATAGGATGGGACAGAACTATGGCTACACCTTC
CASSQDRMGQNYGYTF
>15|TRBD1|TRBV27|.|TRBJ1-1
TGTGCCAGCAGTCCCGAGGGACAGTTGAACACTGAAGCTTTCTTT
CASSPEGQLNTEAFF
>13|.|TRBV5-4|few|TRBJ2-7
TGTGCCAGCAGCTTGTCCGGGACAAGCGAGCAGTACTTC
CASSLSGTSEQYF
>14|.|TRBV29-1|.|TRBJ2-7
TGCAGCGTACGCAAGGGGATGGACTCCTACGAGCAGTACTTC
CSVRKGMDSYEQYF
>13|.|TRBV12-1|once|TRBJ2-2
TGTGCCAGCAGCCCCCTCCGGGCCGGGGAGCTGTTTTTT
CASSPLRAGELFF
>15|TRBD1|TRBV2|few|TRBJ1-2
TGTGCCAGCAGTGGGGCTCCGGGACAGACCTATGGCTACACCTTC
CASSGAPGQTYGYTF
>17|.|TRBV19|once|TRBJ1-3
TGTGCCAGTAGTATAGACGGACTCCTCCCTTCTGGAAACACCATATATTTT
CASSIDGLLPSGNTIYF
>17|.|TRBV7-9|.|TRBJ2-7
TGTGCCAGCAGCTTAGGACTAAGTAATAGTGGGTTCCACGAGCAGTACTTC
CASSLGLSNSGFHEQYF
>16|TRBD2|TRBV7-6|.|TRBJ2-1
TGTGCCAGCAGCCCTCCGGGACTAGCGGGTTACAATGAGCAGTTCTTC
CASSPPGLAGYNEQFF
>16|TRBD2|TRBV6-1|.|TRBJ2-7
TGTGCCAGCAGTGAAACGGCGGGAGGAGGTACCTACGAGCAGTACTTC
CASSETAGGGTYEQYF
>13|TRBD1|TRBV9|few|TRBJ1-1
TGTGCCAGCAGCGGGACAGGGACCACTGAAGCTTTCTTT
CASSGTGTTEAFF
>12|.|TRBV28|.|TRBJ2-3
TGTGCCAGCAGTACTCCAGGGGACACGCAGTATTTT
CASSTPGDTQYF
>15|.|TRBV5-1|.|TRBJ1-1
TGCGCCAGCAGCTTGGGGTGGGGCGAGAACACTGAAGCTTTCTTT
CASSLGWGENTEAFF
>16|.|TRBV18|.|TRBJ2-7
TGTGCCAGCTCACCACCGTCAGGGGCTTATTTCTACGAGCAGTACTTC
CASSPPSGAYFYEQYF
>12|TRBD1|TRBV7-9|.|TRBJ2-7
TGTGCCAGCAGCCCCGACAGGGCCACCCTGTACTTC
CASSPDRATLYF
>15|TRBD2|TRBV29-1|.|TRBJ2-7
TGCAGCGTGTGGACTAGCGGGGGAAACTCCTACGAGCAGTACTTC
CSVWTSGGNSYEQYF
>15|TRBD2|TRBV2|once|TRBJ2-3
TGTGCCAGCAGGGGACTAGCGGGGGGAATAGATACGCAGTATTTT
CASRGLAGGIDTQYF
>14|.|TRBV6-5|.|TRBJ1-5
TGTGCCAGCAGTGCTCGGGGGTGGTATCAGCCCCAGCATTTT
CASSARGWYQPQHF
>11|.|TRBV20-1|.|TRBJ2-5
TGCAGTGCTGGCCCCGGGGAGACCCAGTACTTC
CSAGPGETQYF
>13|.|TRBV4-3|few|TRBJ1-1
TGCGCCAGCAGGGAACAGAGGAACACTGAAGCTTTCTTT
CASREQRNTEAFF
>13|TRBD1|TRBV4-1|.|TRBJ2-7
TGCGCCAGCAGCCAAAACAGGGGGTACGAGCAGTACTTC
CASSQNRGYEQYF
>13|.|TRBV4-1|.|TRBJ1-2
TGCGCCAGCAGCCAAGGGTTTAGCTATGGCTACACCTTC
CASSQGFSYGYTF
>14|TRBD2|TRBV14|.|TRBJ2-1
TGTGCCAGCAGAGTAGCGGGAGGGCCGAATGAGCAGTTCTTC
CASRVAGGPNEQFF
>15|TRBD1|TRBV30|.|TRBJ1-6
TGTGCCTGGAGTGTACTAAGGGGGCGTAATTCACCCCTCCACTTT
CAWSVLRGRNSPLHF
>17|TRBD2|TRBV10-1|.|TRBJ2-3
TGCGCCAGCAGTGAGTTATGGACTAGCGGGAGTACAGATACGCAGTATTTT
CASSELWTSGSTDTQYF
>13|.|TRBV2|.|TRBJ1-3
TGTGCCAGCACGAGGGTCCAGGGGAACACCATATATTTT
CASTRVQGNTIYF
>15|.|TRBV6-1|.|TRBJ2-7
TGTGCCAGCAGTGAAGCTCCTGACTACCTCCTACCCGAGTACTTC
CASSEAPDYLLPEYF
>16|.|TRBV6-1|.|TRBJ1-2
TGTGCCAGCAGTGAAGCGCAAATGTCAGAATTCTATGGCTACACCTTC
CASSEAQMSEFYGYTF
>13|.|TRBV6-1|few|TRBJ1-1
TGTGCCAGCAGTGAAGCGAGGGACACTGAAGCTTTCTTT
CASSEARDTEAFF
>15|.|TRBV18|few|TRBJ2-5
TGTGCCAGCTCACTGGGGACGGGGGCCCAAGAGACCCAGTACTTC
CASSLGTGAQETQYF
>13|TRBD1|TRBV9|.|TRBJ1-1
TGTGCCAGCAGTCGAACAGGGGACACTGAAGCTTTCTTT
CASSRTGDTEAFF
>13|.|TRBV29-1|once|TRBJ2-7
TGCAGCGTTGTGTGGGACCTATCCTACGAGCAGTACTTC
CSVVWDLSYEQYF
>13|TRBD1|TRBV28|.|TRBJ1-5
TGTGCCAGCAGTCCCCAGGGGGATCAGCCCCAGCATTTT
CASSPQGDQPQHF
>17|TRBD2|TRBV7-9|.|TRBJ2-3
TGTGCCAGCAGCAGACTAGCGGGGCTCCAGAGCACAGATACGCAGTATTTT
CASSRLAGLQSTDTQYF
>17|TRBD1|TRBV5-1|.|TRBJ2-7
TGCGCCAGCAGCTTGGCCAGGGGGCAGGGTTCTATCTACGAGCAGTACTTC
CASSLARGQGSIYEQYF
>15|.|TRBV5-5|.|TRBJ2-2
TGTGCCAGCAGAGATAGGACAGGGAGGGCCGGGGAGCTGTTTTTT
CASRDRTGRAGELFF
>15|TRBD1|TRBV4-2|.|TRBJ1-4
TGTGCCAGCAGCCAAACAGGGGAAACTAATGAAAAACTGTTTTTT
CASSQTGETNEKLFF
>14|TRBD1|TRBV6-1|.|TRBJ2-1
TGTGCCAGCAGTTTTGACAGGGGGTACAATGAGCAGTTCTTC
CASSFDRGYNEQFF
>13|TRBD1|TRBV7-3|.|TRBJ2-5
TGTGCCAGCAGCCAGGGGGTAGGGGAGACCCAGTACTTC
CASSQGVGETQYF
>17|.|TRBV14|.|TRBJ2-5
TGTGCCAGCAGCGAAGATAGTCTCTCTTTTGGCCAAGAGACCCAGTACTTC
CASSEDSLSFGQETQYF
>14|.|TRBV15|.|TRBJ1-4
TGTGCCACCAGCAGAGGGGGGACTGATGAAAAACTGTTTTTT
CATSRGGTDEKLFF
>13|TRBD1|TRBV10-1|.|TRBJ1-1
TGCGCCAGCAGTGTTTCCAGGGGGGCTGAAGCTTTCTTT
CASSVSRGAEAFF
>12|TRBD1|TRBV5-4|.|TRBJ2-7
TGTGCCAGCAGCGCCTGGGACAGCGAGCAGTACTTC
CASSAWDSEQYF
>15|.|TRBV5-6|.|TRBJ2-7
TGTGCCAGCAGCGGGGGTCGTGATGGATCCTACGAGCAGTACTTC
CASSGGRDGSYEQYF
>17|TRBD2|TRBV5-1|.|TRBJ2-3
TGCGCCAGCAGCTTGGCTAGCGGGGGATCTAGCACAGATACGCAGTATTTT
CASSLASGGSSTDTQYF
>15|TRBD1|TRBV7-8|.|TRBJ2-1
TGTGCCAGCAGCGTAACGACAGGGGCCTACAATGAGCAGTTCTTC
CASSVTTGAYNEQFF
>15|TRBD1|TRBV7-3|.|TRBJ2-7
TGTGCCAGCAGCTTAACAGGGACAGGGACCTACGAGCAGTACTTC
CASSLTGTGTYEQYF
>18|.|TRBV18|.|TRBJ2-3
TGTGCCAGCTCACTAACGGGAGACTCAGCGGCTAGCACAGATACGCAGTATTTT
CASSLTGDSAASTDTQYF
>11|.|TRBV2|.|TRBJ1-1
TGTGCCAGCGTATACGGGACTGAAGCTTTCTTT
CASVYGTEAFF
>13|.|TRBV5-1|.|TRBJ2-7
TGCGCCAGCAGCCGGGACGGCTCCTACGAGCAGTACTTC
CASSRDGSYEQYF
>16|.|TRBV15|.|TRBJ1-3
TGTGCCACCAGCAGAGGGGTCTGGGATGCGGCCGACACCATATATTTT
CATSRGVWDAADTIYF
>15|TRBD1|TRBV19|.|TRBJ1-6
TGTGCCAGTAATACTGGACAGGGGGCCGTCTCACCCCTCCACTTT
CASNTGQGAVSPLHF